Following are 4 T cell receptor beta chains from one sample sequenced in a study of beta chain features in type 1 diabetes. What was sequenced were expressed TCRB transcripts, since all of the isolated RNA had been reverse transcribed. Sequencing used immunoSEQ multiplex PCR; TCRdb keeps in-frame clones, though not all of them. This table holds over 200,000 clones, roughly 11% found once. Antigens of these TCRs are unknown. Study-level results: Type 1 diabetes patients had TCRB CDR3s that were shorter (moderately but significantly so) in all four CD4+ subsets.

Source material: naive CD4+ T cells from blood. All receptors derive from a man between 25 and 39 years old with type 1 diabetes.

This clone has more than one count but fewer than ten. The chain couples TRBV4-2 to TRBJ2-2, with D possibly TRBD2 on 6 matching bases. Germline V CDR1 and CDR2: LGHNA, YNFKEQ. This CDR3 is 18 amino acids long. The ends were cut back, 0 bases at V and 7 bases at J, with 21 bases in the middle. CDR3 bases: TGTGCCAGCAGCCAAGATGGGGTCCGGCGGGGTGGGCTCGGGGAGCTGTTTTTT. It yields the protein CASSQDGVRRGGLGELFF.

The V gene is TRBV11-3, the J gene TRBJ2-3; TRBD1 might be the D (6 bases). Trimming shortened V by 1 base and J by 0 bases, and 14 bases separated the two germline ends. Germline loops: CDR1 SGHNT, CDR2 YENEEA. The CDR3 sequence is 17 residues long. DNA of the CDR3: TGTGCCAGCAGCTTAGGTAAACAGGGTACGAGCACAGATACGCAGTATTTT. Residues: CASSLGKQGTSTDTQYF.

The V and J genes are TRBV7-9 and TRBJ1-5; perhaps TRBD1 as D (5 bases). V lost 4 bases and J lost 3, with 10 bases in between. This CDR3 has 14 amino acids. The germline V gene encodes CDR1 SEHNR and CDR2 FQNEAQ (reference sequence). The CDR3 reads CASSYDSVNQPQHF. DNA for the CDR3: TGTGCCAGCAGCTATGACAGCGTCAATCAGCCCCAGCATTTT. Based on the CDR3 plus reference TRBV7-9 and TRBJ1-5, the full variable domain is DTGVSQNPRHKITKRGQNVTFRCDPISEHNRLYWYRQTLGQGPEFLTYFQNEAQLEKSRLLSDRFSAERPKGSFSTLEIQRTEQGDSAMYLCASSYDSVNQPQHFGDGTRLSIL.

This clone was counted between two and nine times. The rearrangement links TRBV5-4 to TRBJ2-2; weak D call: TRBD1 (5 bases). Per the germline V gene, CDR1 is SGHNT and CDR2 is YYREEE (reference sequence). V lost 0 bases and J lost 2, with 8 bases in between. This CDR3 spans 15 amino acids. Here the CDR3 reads CASSLARGNTGELFF. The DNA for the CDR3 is TGTGCCAGCAGCTTGGCTAGGGGAAACACCGGGGAGCTGTTTTTT.